One T cell receptor (gamma chain) is described in this entry. What antigen it recognizes has not been identified. Base qualities are missing; no much larger clone stands one base away. To prepare the library, multiplex PCR was applied. The instrument was an Ion Torrent PGM. The LymphoTrack kit, which has primers carrying Illumina adapters, was used to amplify TRG repertoires from roughly 220 ng of biopsy DNA. TRG amplicons were purified with AMPure XP beads, quantified on a 2100 Bioanalyzer, and pooled equimolarly. Sequencing of TRG libraries was performed on an Ion PGM instrument. The paper's processing steps were these. Reads in which more than 10% of nucleotides fell below the per-patient third-quartile quality score were removed with FastX. Alignment of reads was performed with IMGT/HighV-QUEST so that V, D and J genes were assigned, CDR3 regions were identified and functionality was assessed. After the sequences were translated into amino acids, every sequence predicted to be non-functional was thrown out. CDR3s were split into kmers, with and without positional annotation; kmer frequencies underwent PCA, and samples were clustered using all 1023 combinations of PCs 1-10. Classification was validated by leave-one-out cross-validation, in which parameters were re-optimised on the remaining samples each time. Shannon diversity was calculated with the vegan R package from repeated random subsamples, each the size of the lowest read count. Via CATT, TCRdb reprocessed the public reads, and rows with identical DNA were then joined. TCRdb's processing, not the study's, gives the V and J calls here. Here the sample has about 660 gamma-chain clones; about 50% occur a single time. Roughly 16% of the sample is in the top ten clones.

These data come from a study of intestinal T cells in coeliac disease (dated by TCRdb to 2018 to 2020). Some background on the complete study: In the TRG cohort, coeliac patients were much younger than controls, with a mean age of roughly 15 years compared with 54.8 years. A second, larger TCR-gamma (TRG) cohort comprised duodenal biopsies from 30 or so coeliac disease patients and 20 to 25 non-coeliac controls. In the TCR-delta (TRD) cohort, there were duodenal biopsies from around eleven coeliac disease patients and around eleven non-coeliac controls. The paper as a whole reports these results and caveats: A significant age difference was observed between coeliac and control groups, although significant classification was not yielded by an age-split analysis. In training, clustering based on TRD kmers put every one of the 22 biopsies in the right class, and the leave-one-out accuracy was reported as 91%. Of some 54 biopsies, approximately 51 (about 94%) were correctly classified by TRG clustering, and a leave-one-out accuracy of about 90% was reported. It was not possible to tell repeated CDR3 amino acid sequences apart from PCR duplicates. FFPE-derived DNA was found to be relatively degraded, and loss of a proportion of TCR sequences in each sample was likely caused by this degradation.

Genomic DNA was extracted with the QIAamp DNA FFPE tissue kit from ten 5-um FFPE scrolls per case. Fully anonymised formalin-fixed paraffin-embedded duodenal biopsies surplus to diagnostic needs were used to test TCR repertoire-based classification of coeliac disease. Including the terminal cysteine and phenylalanine, the CDR3 comprises 13 residues. CDR3 DNA is the only sequence kept; it has 39 bases, read in frame from the first base. CDR1 and CDR2 are read off the germline V gene as EGSNGY and YDSYNSKV. This sequence uses TRGV2 and TRGJ1 or TRGJ2. The sample consisted of a duodenal biopsy. The TCR sequence derives from a human donor with celiac disease. The CDR3 protein: CAPGTGSYYKKLF. The DNA is TGTGCACCTGGGACGGGCTCATATTATAAGAAACTCTTT.